A selection of T cell receptor beta chains follows, all from one sample in a study of cytomegalovirus exposure and HLA in healthy donors. Clones were read by immunoSEQ multiplex PCR, and TCRdb kept only the in-frame ones, dropping some. The table includes fewer than 150,000 clones, around three quarters detected once. Sequencing input: PBMCs. These TCRs come from a man aged 45-60 years in good health and CMV-seropositive. Both conserved end residues are part of each CDR3. A D gene is named only where the DNA matches it firmly. Clone size, where shown, is once, few, many, or a class for clones that have expanded.

TRBV5-6	TRBJ1-3	.	.	TGTGCCAGCAGCTTGTCCCGGGTCTCTGGAAACACCATATATTTT	CASSLSRVSGNTIYF
TRBV5-8	TRBJ2-7	TRBD1	.	TGTGCCAGCAGCTCCGGACAGGGGTGGACCTACGAGCAGTACTTC	CASSSGQGWTYEQYF
TRBV6-1	TRBJ1-2	TRBD1	.	TGTGCCAGCAGTGAACAAGCCCGGACAGGAAACCTCTATGGCTACACCTTC	CASSEQARTGNLYGYTF
TRBV28	TRBJ1-1	.	.	TGTGCCAGCAGTCACCCCCAGGGGAACACTGAAGCTTTCTTT	CASSHPQGNTEAFF
TRBV4-2	TRBJ2-2	TRBD2	.	TGTGCCAGCAGCCAGCCTAGCGGGGGGCTTCCTAACGCCGGGGAGCTGTTTTTT	CASSQPSGGLPNAGELFF
TRBV30	TRBJ1-6	TRBD1	.	TGTGCCTGGAGTGCAGGGGGTAATTCACCCCTCCACTTT	CAWSAGGNSPLHF
TRBV28	TRBJ1-1	TRBD1	.	TGTGCCAGCATCGACTCCGACAGGGGGAACACTGAAGCTTTCTTT	CASIDSDRGNTEAFF
TRBV4-2	TRBJ1-1	.	.	TGTGCCAGCAGCCAAGAAGGACAGAGCCAAGAAGCTTTCTTT	CASSQEGQSQEAFF
TRBV10-3	TRBJ2-5	.	.	TGTGCCATCAGACCTACCTCGGGGGAGGAGACCCAGTACTTC	CAIRPTSGEETQYF
TRBV19	TRBJ2-7	.	.	TGTGCCAGTAGGAGCTCCGGGAGCCACGAGCAGTACTTC	CASRSSGSHEQYF
TRBV6-5	TRBJ1-6	TRBD1	.	TGTGCCAGCAGTTACCGGGGACAGGGTTCACCCCTCCACTTT	CASSYRGQGSPLHF
TRBV14	TRBJ2-7	.	.	TGTGCCAGCAGCCTCCTTACTTCCTACGAGCAGTACTTC	CASSLLTSYEQYF
TRBV2	TRBJ2-5	TRBD2	.	TGTGCCAGCAGTTCTAGCGGGAGGGTGAAAGAGACCCAGTACTTC	CASSSSGRVKETQYF
TRBV5-1	TRBJ2-5	TRBD2	.	TGCGCCAGCAGCCCCCCCCAGCGGGGGCCCCAAGAGACCCAGTACTTC	CASSPPQRGPQETQYF
TRBV6-4	TRBJ2-1	.	.	TGTGCCAGCAGTGAAGATCAGGGGGAGCAGTTCTTC	CASSEDQGEQFF
TRBV19	TRBJ1-4	.	.	TGTGCCAGTAGTATAGATCCCCGGAGACAGGCTACTAATGAAAAACTGTTTTTT	CASSIDPRRQATNEKLFF
TRBV6-1	TRBJ1-4	TRBD1	.	TGTGCCAGCAGTCCACAGGGGTGGGGTGAAAAACTGTTTTTT	CASSPQGWGEKLFF
TRBV15	TRBJ2-3	.	few	TGTGCCACCAGCAGAGATGAGCAGGCCACAGATACGCAGTATTTT	CATSRDEQATDTQYF
TRBV15	TRBJ2-3	TRBD2	once	TGTGCCACCAGCCACGGGGGGGCCCCAGGTGTAGATACGCAGTATTTT	CATSHGGAPGVDTQYF
TRBV4-3	TRBJ2-1	TRBD2	.	TGCGCCAGCAGCCGATCTACCGGGACTAGCGGGAGGAGTCGGGCTGAGCAGTTCTTC	CASSRSTGTSGRSRAEQFF
TRBV9	TRBJ2-7	.	.	TGTGCCAGCAGCGTAGCGGGCGGGGCCTCCTACGAGCAGTACTTC	CASSVAGGASYEQYF
TRBV5-6	TRBJ1-2	.	.	TGTGCCAGCAGCTTTGGGGGCACCGCCGTGGGTGGCTACACCTTC	CASSFGGTAVGGYTF
TRBV7-2	TRBJ2-7	TRBD2	.	TGTGCCAGCAGCTTACTACTAGCGGGAGAGGTCGATGAGCAGTACTTC	CASSLLLAGEVDEQYF
TRBV2	TRBJ2-2	.	.	TGTGCCTCCACCCCACAGGGAGGGACCGGGGAGCTGTTTTTT	CASTPQGGTGELFF
TRBV5-4	TRBJ1-6	TRBD1	.	TGTGCCAGCAGCTGGGACAGGGAGCTTAATTCACCCCTCCACTTT	CASSWDRELNSPLHF
TRBV19	TRBJ1-5	TRBD1	.	TGTGCCAGTAGTATCGGGGACAGGGGGGGAGGCAATCAGCCCCAGCATTTT	CASSIGDRGGGNQPQHF
TRBV6-5	TRBJ1-1	TRBD1	few	TGTGCCAGCAGTTTGGGACAGTTGAACACTGAAGCTTTCTTT	CASSLGQLNTEAFF
TRBV20-1	TRBJ1-2	.	.	TGCAGTGCTAGAGCAGGTGGCTACACCTTC	CSARAGGYTF
TRBV30	TRBJ2-5	.	once	TGTGCCTGGAGTCGAGGAGAGACCCAGTACTTC	CAWSRGETQYF
TRBV19	TRBJ2-7	TRBD1	.	TGTGCCAGTAACGGCCCGGGACAGGGGGCCTACGAGCAGTACTTC	CASNGPGQGAYEQYF
TRBV7-2	TRBJ2-2	.	.	TGTGCCAGCAGCCCGAGGGGACAGAACACCGGGGAGCTGTTTTTT	CASSPRGQNTGELFF
TRBV5-1	TRBJ2-2	.	.	TGCGCCAGCAGCTTGGGTCAGGGATTGAACACCGGGGAGCTGTTTTTT	CASSLGQGLNTGELFF
TRBV5-1	TRBJ2-1	TRBD2	.	TGCGCCAGCAGCCCCCGGGATAGCGGGGCCTCCTACAATGAGCAGTTCTTC	CASSPRDSGASYNEQFF
TRBV6-5	TRBJ1-1	.	few	TGTGCCAGCAGTAACAGGGTAAACACTGAAGCTTTCTTT	CASSNRVNTEAFF
TRBV6-1	TRBJ2-2	.	.	TGTGCCAGCAGTGAAGTGGGCCGCACCGGGGAGCTGTTTTTT	CASSEVGRTGELFF
TRBV19	TRBJ1-5	TRBD1	.	TGTGCCAGTAGTCCCACAGGGGCTCGTAATCAGCCCCAGCATTTT	CASSPTGARNQPQHF
TRBV5-1	TRBJ1-1	TRBD1	once	TGCGCCAGCAGCGTCACCGGGACAGTGAACACTGAAGCTTTCTTT	CASSVTGTVNTEAFF
TRBV5-4	TRBJ2-7	TRBD1	.	TGTGCCAGCAGCTTGGGGACAGGGTGGTACGAGCAGTACTTC	CASSLGTGWYEQYF
TRBV11-2	TRBJ2-7	TRBD2	.	TGTGCCAGCAGCCCGGTAGCGGGTACCTACGAGCAGTACTTC	CASSPVAGTYEQYF
TRBV7-9	TRBJ1-1	TRBD1	.	TGTGCCAGCAGCTTATGGACAGGGGTGAACACTGAAGCTTTCTTT	CASSLWTGVNTEAFF
TRBV9	TRBJ2-1	TRBD1	.	TGTGCCAGCAGCGACAGGGACAGCCCCTACAATGAGCAGTTCTTC	CASSDRDSPYNEQFF
TRBV9	TRBJ2-5	TRBD1	.	TGTGCCAGCAGCGTAATACAGGGGCCATTCGAGACCCAGTACTTC	CASSVIQGPFETQYF
TRBV5-1	TRBJ2-3	TRBD2	once	TGCGCCAGCAACATAGCGGGGGGCACAGATACGCAGTATTTT	CASNIAGGTDTQYF
TRBV6-1	TRBJ1-5	.	.	TGTGCCAGCAGTGAAGGCGCTCCGGGGTCTTCTCCGCCCCAGCATTTT	CASSEGAPGSSPPQHF
TRBV20-1	TRBJ1-3	.	few	TGCAGTGCTAGAGCCTCGAACACCATATATTTT	CSARASNTIYF
TRBV7-3	TRBJ2-2	.	once	TGTGCCAGCAGCCCGGACAGGAACACCGGGGAGCTGTTTTTT	CASSPDRNTGELFF
TRBV5-1	TRBJ2-1	.	.	TGCGCCAGCAGCTCCCTATTGGACAATGAGCAGTTCTTC	CASSSLLDNEQFF
TRBV19	TRBJ1-1	.	.	TGTGCCAGTAGTACATCGCTACGAACAGCCTCGAACACTGAAGCTTTCTTT	CASSTSLRTASNTEAFF
TRBV7-9	TRBJ1-2	.	.	TGTGCCAGCAGTCGAGACGGGGGTGGCTACACCTTC	CASSRDGGGYTF
TRBV7-2	TRBJ2-2	.	.	TGTGCCAGCAGCTTAGCCGGGGTTAGCCGGGAGCTGTTTTTT	CASSLAGVSRELFF
TRBV6-1	TRBJ2-5	TRBD2	few	TGTGCCAGCAGTGAGGCGGGGGGGAACCAAGAGACCCAGTACTTC	CASSEAGGNQETQYF
TRBV19	TRBJ2-6	.	.	TGTGCCAGTAGTCAGAATCAGGCCTCTGGGGCCAACGTCCTGACTTTC	CASSQNQASGANVLTF
TRBV5-1	TRBJ2-7	.	.	TGCGCCAGCAGCGCCGGGAACTCCTACGAGCAGTACTTC	CASSAGNSYEQYF
TRBV9	TRBJ2-1	TRBD2	.	TGTGCCAGCAGCAGCCGTGAGACTAGCGGGAGATTGGACAATGAGCAGTTCTTC	CASSSRETSGRLDNEQFF
TRBV7-2	TRBJ2-1	TRBD1	.	TGTGCCAGCAGCTTTCGACAGGGGCTCCATGAGCAGTTCTTC	CASSFRQGLHEQFF
TRBV28	TRBJ1-6	.	.	TGTGCCAGCAGTTTAGGCAGGGCGAATTCACCCCTCCACTTT	CASSLGRANSPLHF
TRBV7-2	TRBJ2-3	TRBD2	.	TGTGCCAGCAGCTTAACCCTAGCGGGTGCTACAGATACGCAGTATTTT	CASSLTLAGATDTQYF
TRBV30	TRBJ2-1	.	.	TGTGCCTGGAGTGTAGATCTCTCGGGAGAGCAGTTCTTC	CAWSVDLSGEQFF
TRBV7-2	TRBJ1-2	.	.	TGTGCCAGCAGCTTAGCGCCCGGGGGAGATGGCTACACCTTC	CASSLAPGGDGYTF